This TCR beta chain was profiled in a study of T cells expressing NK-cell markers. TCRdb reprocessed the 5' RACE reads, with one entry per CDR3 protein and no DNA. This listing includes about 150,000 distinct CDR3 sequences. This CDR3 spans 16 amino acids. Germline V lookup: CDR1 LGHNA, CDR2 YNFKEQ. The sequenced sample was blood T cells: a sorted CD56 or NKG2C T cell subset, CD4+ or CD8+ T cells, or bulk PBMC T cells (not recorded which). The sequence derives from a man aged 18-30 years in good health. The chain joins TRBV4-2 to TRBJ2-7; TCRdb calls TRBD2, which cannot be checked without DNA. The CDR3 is CASSQVTGPVFYEQYF.